The 20 T cell receptor beta chains given below trace back to one sample, sequenced in a study of cytomegalovirus exposure and HLA in healthy donors. Assay used: immunoSEQ multiplex PCR; TCRdb lists only in-frame clones, some missing. The sample lists fewer than 200,000 clones, around 85% occurring once. Sequencing was done on a sample of PBMCs. All receptors come from a man aged 18 to 29 in good health and CMV-seropositive.

This chain links TRBV13 with TRBJ2-2; the match to TRBD1 covers 7 bases. Losses at the gene ends were 4 bases for V and 5 bases for J; bases not matched to a gene: 1. The CDR3 consists of 13 residues. Germline CDR1 reads PRHDT; CDR2 reads FYEKMQ (reference sequence). This chain's CDR3 is CASSSTGTGELFF. CDR3 coding DNA: TGTGCCAGCAGCTCGACAGGGACCGGGGAGCTGTTTTTT.

Of note for this clone: The junction departs from the called germline gene at one end, perhaps through a read error. The rearrangement links TRBV4-2 to TRBJ2-3; weak D call: TRBD2 (5 bases). The length of the CDR3 is 15 residues. Germline V gene data show CDR1 as LGHNA and CDR2 as YNFKEQ. CDR3 bases: TGTGCCAGCAGCCAAGAAAGGGCTAGCAGAGATACGCAGTATTTT. Protein sequence: CASSQERASRDTQYF.

J is TRBJ2-7 and V is TRBV30; TRBD1 aligns across 7 bases. The CDR3 length is 13 residues. V gave up 1 base and J gave up 7 bases; unmatched junction bases: 7. The germline V gene encodes CDR1 GTSNPN and CDR2 SVGIG (reference sequence). In DNA, the CDR3 is TGTGCCTGGAGTGAGGGACAGACTAAGGAGCAGTACTTC. Its translation: CAWSEGQTKEQYF.

The V call is TRBV6-5, the J call TRBJ1-1; D is possibly TRBD1 (6 bases). V dropped 7 bases and J dropped 2 bases, with 11 bases sitting between them. CDR3 size: 13 residues. Germline CDR1 MNHEY, CDR2 SVGAGI. This chain's CDR3 is CASTLRGNTEAFF. CDR3 nucleotide sequence: TGTGCCAGCACTCTCAGGGGAAACACTGAAGCTTTCTTT.

For this clone: Other DNA sequences in this sample translate to the same CDR3. The chain links TRBV9 to TRBJ2-1; 12 bases map to TRBD2. The CDR3 loop spans 16 amino acids. With V trimmed by 3 bases and J by 2 bases, 3 bases remained unmatched. Looked up from germline, CDR1 is SGDLS and CDR2 is YYNGEE. The CDR3 DNA reads TGTGCCAGCAGCGGAGGACTAGCGGGACCCTACAATGAGCAGTTCTTC. Translating it yields CASSGGLAGPYNEQFF.

The rearrangement uses TRBV10-3 and TRBJ2-7; D may be TRBD2 (6 bases). The CDR3 length is 14 residues. V was shortened by 2 bases and J by 6 bases, with 14 bases between the two germline ends. Germline loops: CDR1 ENHRY, CDR2 SYGVKD. The CDR3 loop is CAISEGRGNFEQYF. The CDR3 coding sequence is TGTGCCATCAGTGAGGGACGGGGGAACTTCGAGCAGTACTTC.

About this clone: Other DNA sequences within the sample encode an identical CDR3. The V and J genes are TRBV27 and TRBJ2-7, with 11 positions matching TRBD2. The CDR3 is made up of 15 amino acids. CDR1 and CDR2 (germline): MNHEY, SMNVEV (reference sequence). The V and J ends lost 0 bases and 2 bases, in that order; junction bases with no gene match: 0. This CDR3 is CASSLSSGGAYEQYF. The CDR3, as DNA: TGTGCCAGCAGTTTATCTAGCGGGGGGGCCTACGAGCAGTACTTC.

The rearrangement joins TRBV6-1 to TRBJ1-6; D unresolved. The CDR3 covers 13 residues. Trimming cost V 7 bases and J 5 bases, with 9 bases left between them. Germline V lookup: CDR1 MNHNS, CDR2 SASEGT. The CDR3 reads CASKKQNNSPLHF. The CDR3 coding sequence is TGTGCCAGCAAAAAACAGAATAATTCACCCCTCCACTTT.

This clone was found once. The V gene is TRBV4-2, the J gene TRBJ1-5; 7 nucleotides match TRBD1. V was clipped by 0 bases and J by 4 bases; unmatched bases: 12. Germline CDR1 is LGHNA and CDR2 is YNFKEQ. The CDR3 runs to 18 residues. DNA of the CDR3: TGTGCCAGCAGCCAAGATAGCCCCAGGACAGGCAGTAATCAGCCCCAGCATTTT. This encodes CASSQDSPRTGSNQPQHF.

The chain is built from TRBV4-1 and TRBJ2-5; 8 bases are shared with TRBD2. Germline V gene sequence: CDR1 MGHRA, CDR2 YSYEKL. The length of the CDR3 is 15 residues. Trimming at V came to 3 bases and at J to 2 bases, leaving 5 bases not matched to a gene. Here the CDR3 DNA reads TGCGCCAGCAGCCAGCCCGGGGGGGAACAAGAGACCCAGTACTTC. The encoded protein is CASSQPGGEQETQYF.

This chain links TRBV19 with TRBJ2-2; no firm D call. Germline values: CDR1 LNHDA, CDR2 SQIVND (reference sequence). V was trimmed by 6 bases and J by 0 bases, leaving 8 bases between them. The CDR3 consists of 14 residues. CDR3 loop: CASRYGSNTGELFF. The CDR3 bases are TGTGCCAGTAGGTACGGTTCGAACACCGGGGAGCTGTTTTTT.

V usage is TRBV15 and J usage is TRBJ2-3; 10 bases agree with TRBD2. V shed 5 bases and J 11 bases; nucleotides not matched to a gene: 13. CDR1 is LNHNV, CDR2 YYDKDF, per germline (reference sequence). This CDR3 region has 15 residues. The chain's CDR3 is CATSRSGRAFLVQYF. The CDR3 DNA is TGTGCCACCAGCCGAAGCGGGAGGGCCTTTCTTGTGCAGTATTTT.

This CDR3 is CASSMRGLGSPLHF. DNA for the CDR3: TGTGCCAGTAGTATGAGGGGGCTGGGTTCACCCCTCCACTTT. The rearrangement links TRBV19 to TRBJ1-6, with 7 bases lining up with TRBD1. The germline gives CDR1 LNHDA, CDR2 SQIVND (reference sequence). The CDR3 contains 14 residues. J lost 9 bases, V lost 3 bases, and 5 bases had no gene match.

The V gene is TRBV27, the J gene TRBJ1-5; TRBD1 agrees at 9 bases. This CDR3 spans 15 amino acids. Looked up from germline, CDR1 is MNHEY and CDR2 is SMNVEV (reference sequence). With V trimmed by 2 bases and J by 3 bases, 2 bases remained unmatched. This CDR3 reads CASSLGTGYNQPQHF. DNA for the CDR3: TGTGCCAGCAGTTTAGGGACAGGGTACAATCAGCCCCAGCATTTT.

This clone occurred a few times. In the same sample, other DNA sequences code for this CDR3. The rearrangement links TRBV5-4 to TRBJ1-1, with 11 bases fitting TRBD1. The CDR3 runs 14 residues. CDR1 is SGHNT, CDR2 YYREEE, per germline (reference sequence). J lost 5 bases, V lost 3 bases, and 3 bases had no gene match. CDR3 sequence: CASSWGQGGTEAFF. The CDR3 DNA reads as TGTGCCAGCAGCTGGGGACAGGGGGGGACTGAAGCTTTCTTT.

V gene TRBV2 combines with J gene TRBJ2-5; TRBD2 matches 9 bases. V gave up 4 bases and J gave up 5 bases; unmatched junction bases: 17. The CDR3 sequence is 18 residues long. The germline CDR1 and CDR2 sequences are SNHLY and FYNNEI. Here the CDR3 reads CASSGFASRRGGSETQYF. CDR3 nucleotides: TGTGCCAGCAGTGGCTTCGCTTCGAGGCGGGGGGGCTCGGAGACCCAGTACTTC.

The chain carries TRBV2 and TRBJ2-7; the match to TRBD1 covers 9 bases. The V and J ends lost 4 bases and 5 bases, in that order; junction bases with no gene match: 9. The germline CDR1 and CDR2 sequences are SNHLY and FYNNEI. The CDR3 loop spans 15 amino acids. CDR3 bases: TGTGCCAGCAGTGTCGGACAGGGGATAGGAAACGAGCAGTACTTC. Translating gives CASSVGQGIGNEQYF.

This chain links TRBV27 with TRBJ1-1, with a tentative D call TRBD1 (5 bases). The CDR3 spans 15 residues. Trimming stripped 0 bases from V and 2 bases from J, with 10 bases between. The germline V gene encodes CDR1 MNHEY and CDR2 SMNVEV (reference sequence). The CDR3 sequence is CASSLSLGANTEAFF. The CDR3 bases are TGTGCCAGCAGTTTATCGTTAGGGGCCAACACTGAAGCTTTCTTT.

Comment on this clone: Within the sample, other DNA sequences also encode this same CDR3. This chain joins TRBV6-5 and TRBJ1-1; D is unresolved. V was clipped by 0 bases and J by 0 bases, with 8 bases between them. Germline V gene sequence: CDR1 MNHEY, CDR2 SVGAGI. The CDR3 is made up of 15 amino acids. CDR3 loop: CASSYSNRVNTEAFF. CDR3 DNA sequence: TGTGCCAGCAGTTACTCGAACAGAGTGAACACTGAAGCTTTCTTT.

The gene calls are TRBV5-1 and TRBJ2-5; a possible D gene is TRBD2 (6 bases). V was pared by 5 bases and J by 3 bases, with 11 bases between. The CDR3 loop spans 13 amino acids. CDR1 SGHRS and CDR2 YFSETQ come from the germline V gene. The CDR3, as DNA: TGCGCCAGCAGGGGGGGAGGTGAAGAGACCCAGTACTTC. The encoded protein is CASRGGGEETQYF.